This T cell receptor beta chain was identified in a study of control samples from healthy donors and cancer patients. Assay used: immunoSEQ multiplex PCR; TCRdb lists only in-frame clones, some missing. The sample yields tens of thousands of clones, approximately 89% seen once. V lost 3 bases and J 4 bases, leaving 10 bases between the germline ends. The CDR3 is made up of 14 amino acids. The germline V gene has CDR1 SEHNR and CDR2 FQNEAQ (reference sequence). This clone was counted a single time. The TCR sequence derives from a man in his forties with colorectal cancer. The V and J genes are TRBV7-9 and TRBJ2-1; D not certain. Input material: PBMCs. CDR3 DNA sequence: TGTGCCAGCAGCTTTTCCAGCAGGTACAATGAGCAGTTCTTC. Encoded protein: CASSFSSRYNEQFF.